Each of the 11 T cell receptor beta chains below was sequenced from the same sample in a study of stem cell transplantation in POMP-related autoinflammatory disease (dated by TCRdb to the early 2020s). Per the publication, the time point label means: before hematopoietic stem cell transplant. Library preparation used the immunoSEQ multiplex PCR assay. Sourced from immuneACCESS, this table was stored by TCRdb with only in-frame sequences that have V and J called. A share of the clones is absent; for the studies checked, an unresolved V gene accounts for under half, and the remainder has no known explanation. This sample gives some 31,000 clones in total; around 90% of them show up just once. Around 0.72% of the sample belongs to the ten largest clones. The sequencing here drew on CD4+ T cells from PBMCs, taken before stem cell transplantation. These receptors were taken from a human donor with POMP-related autoinflammation and immune dysregulation (PRAID).

The CDR3 reads CASTGPKRGTDTQYF. CDR3 in DNA: TGTGCCTCGACGGGCCCAAAAAGGGGCACAGATACGCAGTATTTT. This sequence joins TRBV30 and TRBJ2-3, with D hard to call. The CDR3 runs 15 residues. The germline V and J ends were trimmed by 7 bases and 1 base, with 18 bases remaining between them. CDR1 and CDR2 from the germline V gene are GTSNPN and SVGIG (reference sequence).

J is TRBJ2-7 and V is TRBV11-2; D unclear. Trimming shortened V by 2 bases and J by 0 bases, and 8 bases separated the two germline ends. The CDR3 extends over 14 amino acids. CDR1 and CDR2 (germline): SGHAT, FQNNGV. The CDR3 sequence: CASSLSPLSYEQYF. In DNA form, the CDR3 reads TGTGCCAGCAGCTTAAGCCCTCTCTCCTACGAGCAGTACTTC. Drawing the rest from reference TRBV11-2 and TRBJ2-7, the complete variable domain is EAGVAQSPRYKIIEKRQSVAFWCNPISGHATLYWYQQILGQGPKLLIQFQNNGVVDDSQLPKDRFSAERLKGVDSTLKIQPAKLEDSAVYLCASSLSPLSYEQYFGPGTRLTVT.

This rearrangement joins TRBV7-9 to TRBJ2-7; TRBD2 might be the D (5 bases). Germline assignment: CDR1 SEHNR and CDR2 FQNEAQ (reference sequence). This CDR3 is built from 15 residues. Trimming cost V 0 bases and J 0 bases, with 9 bases left between them. CDR3 sequence reads: CASSLAEALSYEQYF. CDR3 sequence (DNA): TGTGCCAGCAGCTTAGCGGAGGCCCTCTCCTACGAGCAGTACTTC.

The V gene is TRBV6-4, the J gene TRBJ2-3; D gene unclear. V was cut by 6 bases and J by 2 bases, with 9 bases left in between. Germline V lookup: CDR1 MRHNA, CDR2 SNTAGT. The CDR3 contains 13 residues. CDR3 residues: CASSPHNTDTQYF. CDR3 in DNA: TGTGCCAGCAGCCCTCACAACACAGATACGCAGTATTTT.

This sequence joins TRBV7-8 and TRBJ2-7, with a tentative D call TRBD1 (6 bases). The V gene's germline CDR1 is SGHVS and CDR2 FQNEAQ. V lost 8 bases to trimming and J lost 2 bases, with 19 bases between them. The CDR3 consists of 15 residues. CDR3 residues: CASALRGHRTYEQYF. CDR3 coding DNA: TGTGCCAGCGCCCTTCGGGGACACCGAACCTACGAGCAGTACTTC.

The gene calls are TRBV5-1 and TRBJ1-1; D gene unclear. The V end lost 2 bases, the J end lost 5 bases, and 10 bases lay between the germline ends. This CDR3 has 13 amino acids. Per the germline V gene, CDR1 is SGHRS and CDR2 is YFSETQ. In DNA, the CDR3 is TGCGCCAGCAGCTTAGAAACGGGGACTGAAGCTTTCTTT. As protein: CASSLETGTEAFF.

This chain joins TRBV30 and TRBJ2-5; TRBD1 aligns across 9 bases. The DNA matches TRBJ2-7 better at its end, which makes the J call doubtful. The germline gives CDR1 GTSNPN, CDR2 SVGIG (reference sequence). The CDR3 length is 15 residues. CDR3 residues: CAWSPGQGLIYEQYF. DNA of the CDR3: TGTGCCTGGAGTCCGGGACAGGGCCTAATCTACGAGCAGTACTTC.

This clone was detected once. The chain is built from TRBV29-1 and TRBJ2-3; possibly TRBD2 for D (6 bases). The CDR3 runs to 14 residues. CDR1 and CDR2 (germline): SQVTM, ANQGSEA. Trimming took 4 bases from V and 1 from J, leaving 12 bases between them. As DNA, the CDR3 is TGCAGCGTTGCTTTCAGGGAGGGCACAGATACGCAGTATTTT. It is translated as CSVAFREGTDTQYF.

This clone was found a few times. The chain uses TRBV19 and TRBJ2-1, with 10 bases that match TRBD2. V lost 5 bases and J lost 2; bases outside the gene matches: 3. Germline-derived CDR1 and CDR2 are LNHDA and SQIVND (reference sequence). The CDR3 sequence is 15 residues long. CDR3 sequence: CASSVAGGAYNEQFF. DNA for the CDR3: TGTGCCAGTAGTGTAGCGGGAGGTGCCTACAATGAGCAGTTCTTC.

The V call is TRBV18, the J call TRBJ2-7, with a possible D match to TRBD1 (5 bases). This CDR3 contains 13 residues. With 5 bases removed from V and 9 bases from J, the gap between germline ends came to 17 bases. Germline CDR1 is KGHSH and CDR2 is LQKENI. The CDR3 sequence is CASSSSRAEGQYF. The CDR3 nucleotides are TGTGCCAGCTCATCAAGCAGGGCGGAAGGGCAGTACTTC. Variable domain in full (rest from reference TRBV18 and TRBJ2-7): NAGVMQNPRHLVRRRGQEARLRCSPMKGHSHVYWYRQLPEEGLKFMVYLQKENIIDESGMPKERFSAEFPKEGPSILRIQQVVRGDSAAYFCASSSSRAEGQYFGPGTRLTVT.

The J gene is TRBJ1-5, the V gene TRBV6-4, with no clear D. From germline, CDR1 is MRHNA and CDR2 SNTAGT. Trimming took off 5 bases at V and 2 bases at J, with 7 bases between the two ends. The CDR3 has 13 amino acids. The CDR3 sequence: CASSQGGNQPQHF. Here the CDR3 DNA reads TGTGCCAGCAGTCAAGGAGGCAATCAGCCCCAGCATTTT.